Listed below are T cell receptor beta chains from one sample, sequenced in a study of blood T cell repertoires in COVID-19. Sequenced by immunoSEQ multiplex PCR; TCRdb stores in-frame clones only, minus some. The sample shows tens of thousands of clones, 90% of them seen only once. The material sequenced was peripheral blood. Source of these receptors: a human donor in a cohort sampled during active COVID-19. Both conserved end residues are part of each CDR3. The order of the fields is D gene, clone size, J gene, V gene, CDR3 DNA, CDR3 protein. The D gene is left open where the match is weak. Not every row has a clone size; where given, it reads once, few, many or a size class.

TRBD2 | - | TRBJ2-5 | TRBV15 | TGTGCCACCAGCAGAGGGGAGGGAGAGACCCAGTACTTC | CATSRGEGETQYF
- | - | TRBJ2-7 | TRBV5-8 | TGTGCCAGCAGCATACAGGTCCCCTACGAGCAGTACTTC | CASSIQVPYEQYF
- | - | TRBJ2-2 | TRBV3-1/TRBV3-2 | TGTGCCAGCAGCTTTGAGGGGGACGACACCGGGGAGCTGTTTTTT | CASSFEGDDTGELFF
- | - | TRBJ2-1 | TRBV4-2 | TGTGCCAGCAGCCAAGCTCTACTAGGCCGTCAGCAGTTCTTC | CASSQALLGRQQFF
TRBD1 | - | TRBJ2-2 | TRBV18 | TGTGCCAGCTCCATTGGGACAGGGAACACCGGGGAGCTGTTTTTT | CASSIGTGNTGELFF
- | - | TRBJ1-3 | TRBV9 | TGTGCCAGCAGCGTAGCGGGGCAGGGGAGCGGCACCATATATTTT | CASSVAGQGSGTIYF
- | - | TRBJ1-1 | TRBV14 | TGTGCCAGCAGCCAAGGATCAGTAAACACTGAAGCTTTCTTT | CASSQGSVNTEAFF
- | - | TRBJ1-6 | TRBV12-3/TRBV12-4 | TGTGCCAGCAGTCTGGCTTCACCCCTCCACTTT | CASSLASPLHF
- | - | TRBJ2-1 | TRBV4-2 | TGTGCCAGCAGCCAAGCCGGAGGATCCGGGGGTACCTACAATGAGCAGTTCTTC | CASSQAGGSGGTYNEQFF
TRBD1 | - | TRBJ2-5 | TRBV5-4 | TGTGCCAGCAGCTCCGACAGGGAAGAGACCCAGTACTTC | CASSSDREETQYF
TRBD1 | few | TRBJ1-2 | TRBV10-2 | TGCGCCAGCAGTGGGTCAGGGGGCTTGGACTATGGCTACACCTTC | CASSGSGGLDYGYTF
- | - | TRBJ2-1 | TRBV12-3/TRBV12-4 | TGTGCCAGCAGAAGGACAGAGGGTGAGCAGTTCTTC | CASRRTEGEQFF
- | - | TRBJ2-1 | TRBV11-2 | TGTGCCAGCAGCCATCTGGCAGGGCGTAATGAGCAGTTCTTC | CASSHLAGRNEQFF
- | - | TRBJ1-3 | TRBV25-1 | TGTGCCAGCAGCCCCCTGGGGGGGTCTTCTGGAAACACCATATATTTT | CASSPLGGSSGNTIYF
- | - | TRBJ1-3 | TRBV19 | TGTGCCAGTAGTATCACGAGGGGGGGCTCTGGAAACACCATATATTTT | CASSITRGGSGNTIYF
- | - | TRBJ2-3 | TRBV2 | TGTGCCAGCACAAAGGGGGGGACAGATACGCAGTATTTT | CASTKGGTDTQYF
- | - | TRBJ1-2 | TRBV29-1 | TGCAGCGTCACTGAGACTGTGGGTGGCTACACCTTC | CSVTETVGGYTF
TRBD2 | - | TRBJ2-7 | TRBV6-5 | TGTGCCAGCAGAAACAGACTAGCGGGTACCTACGAGCAGTACTTC | CASRNRLAGTYEQYF
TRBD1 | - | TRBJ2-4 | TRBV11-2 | TGTGCCAGCAGCCATCGGACAGGGGTGGCCAAAAACATTCAGTACTTC | CASSHRTGVAKNIQYF
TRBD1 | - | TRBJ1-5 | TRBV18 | TGTGCCAGCTCACCCAACCGGGGACAGGGAGGGGAGCCCCAGCATTTT | CASSPNRGQGGEPQHF
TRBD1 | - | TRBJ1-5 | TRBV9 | TGTGCCAGCAGCGTAGGAACAGGGGGATGCAATCAGCCCCAGCATTTT | CASSVGTGGCNQPQHF
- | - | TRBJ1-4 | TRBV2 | TGTGCCAGCTTTGTAACCCGAGGCCTGTCGGAAGAAAAACTGTTTTTT | CASFVTRGLSEEKLFF
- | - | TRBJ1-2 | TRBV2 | TGTGCCAGCAGTGATGGACTGACCTATGGCTACACCTTC | CASSDGLTYGYTF
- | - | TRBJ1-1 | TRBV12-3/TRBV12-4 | TGTGCCAGCAGCAGACAGTATACTGAAGCTTTCTTT | CASSRQYTEAFF
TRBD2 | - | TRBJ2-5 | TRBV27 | TGTGCCAGCAGAGTAGCGGGGACCGGGACCCAGTACTTC | CASRVAGTGTQYF
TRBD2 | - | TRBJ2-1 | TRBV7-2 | TGTGCCAGCAGCTTAGTTCCAGCGGGGGGGTTGGGCAATGAGCAGTTCTTC | CASSLVPAGGLGNEQFF
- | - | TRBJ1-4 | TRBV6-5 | TGTGCCAGCAGTCCAAGAGGGCTTAATGAAAAACTGTTTTTT | CASSPRGLNEKLFF
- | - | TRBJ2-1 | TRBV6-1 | TGTGCCAGCAGTGATGCAGGGGGACTTTACAATGAGCAGTTCTTC | CASSDAGGLYNEQFF
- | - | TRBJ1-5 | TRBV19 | TGTGCCAGTAACGACAGGCTCAATCAGCCCCAGCATTTT | CASNDRLNQPQHF
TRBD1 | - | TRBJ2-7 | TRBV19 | TGTGCCAGTAGTTGGGCGCACTCCGGGACAGCCCGATACGAGCAGTACTTC | CASSWAHSGTARYEQYF
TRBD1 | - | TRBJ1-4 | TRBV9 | TGTGCCAGCAGCGTCTACCGGGACAGGGGGGAAAAACTGTTTTTT | CASSVYRDRGEKLFF
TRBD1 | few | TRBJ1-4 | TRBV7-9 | TGTGCCAGCGAGGGACAGATCAATGAAAAACTGTTTTTT | CASEGQINEKLFF
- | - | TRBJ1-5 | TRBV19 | TGTGCCAGTAGTATGGGAGGCGCCCGGTCGCCAAGGCAGCCCCAGCATTTT | CASSMGGARSPRQPQHF
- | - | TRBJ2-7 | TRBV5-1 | TGCGCCAGCAGCCGCGATTCGTCAACCTACGAGCAGTACTTC | CASSRDSSTYEQYF
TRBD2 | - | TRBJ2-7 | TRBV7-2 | TGTGCCAGCAGCTTCGGCGGGGGGGTTCCCTCCTACGAGCAGCACTTC | CASSFGGGVPSYEQHF
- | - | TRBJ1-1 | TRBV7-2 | TGTGCCAGCAGCCGTTCAGGGGTCGGGGACACTGAAGCTTTCTTT | CASSRSGVGDTEAFF
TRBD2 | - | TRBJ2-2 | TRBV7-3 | TGTGCCAGCAGCCACTGGTCCGGGGGGACCGGGGAGCTGTTTTTT | CASSHWSGGTGELFF
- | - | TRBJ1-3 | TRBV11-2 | TGTGCCAGCAGCTTTGTTACAGCCTCTGGAAACACCATATATTTT | CASSFVTASGNTIYF
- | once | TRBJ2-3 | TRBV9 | TGTGCCAGCAGCGTCACAGGGACGTACGATACGCAGTATTTT | CASSVTGTYDTQYF
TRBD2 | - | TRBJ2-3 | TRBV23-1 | TGCGCCAGCAAAATGGGGCGTGGTAGCGGGGGATCTAGCACAGATACGCAGTATTTT | CASKMGRGSGGSSTDTQYF
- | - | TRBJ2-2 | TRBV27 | TGTGCCAGCAGGGGCTCCCACCGTGTTACCTTGAACACCGGGGAGCTGTTTTTT | CASRGSHRVTLNTGELFF
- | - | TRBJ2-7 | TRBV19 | TGTGCCAGTAGTATCCGGACAGACTACGAGCAGTACTTC | CASSIRTDYEQYF